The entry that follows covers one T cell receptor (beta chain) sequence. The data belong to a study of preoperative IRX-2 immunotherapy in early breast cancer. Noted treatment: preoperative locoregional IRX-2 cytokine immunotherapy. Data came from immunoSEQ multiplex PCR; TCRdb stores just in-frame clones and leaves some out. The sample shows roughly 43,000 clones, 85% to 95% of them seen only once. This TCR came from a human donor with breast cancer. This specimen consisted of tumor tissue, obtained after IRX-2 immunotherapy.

The CDR3 is CAGEGTATPGELFF. In nucleotides, the CDR3 is TGTGCCGGCGAGGGGACAGCGACACCCGGGGAGCTGTTTTTT. The gene calls are TRBV2 and TRBJ2-2; 7 nucleotides match TRBD1. There are 14 residues in the CDR3. The germline V gene has CDR1 SNHLY and CDR2 FYNNEI. The J segment lost 6 bases and the V segment lost 11 bases, leaving 12 bases of the junction unmatched.